Listed below are T cell receptor beta chains from one sample, sequenced in a study of CD8+ T cells in alopecia areata. Profiled with immunoSEQ multiplex PCR; TCRdb holds only in-frame clones, not every one. The table shows under 250,000 clones, with more than 45% occurring only once. Sequencing used CD4+ T cells sorted from blood, obtained at week 4, from a patient treated with tofacitinib. The receptors originated from a human donor with alopecia areata. Each CDR3 is given with its conserved first and last residue. The D gene is left open where the match is weak. Some rows mark clone size as missing; the rest say once, few, many or name a class of expanded clone.

j_call | v_call | clone_size | d_call | cdr3_aa | cdr3_nt
TRBJ2-4 | TRBV29-1 | few | NA | CSVGGQGGIQYF | TGCAGCGTTGGGGGGCAGGGTGGCATTCAGTACTTC
TRBJ1-6 | TRBV2 | NA | TRBD1 | CAGRIGQGNSPLHF | TGTGCCGGACGAATAGGACAGGGGAATTCACCCCTCCACTTT
TRBJ1-1 | TRBV4-1 | NA | NA | CASSQPGWGAVAEAFF | TGCGCCAGCAGCCAACCCGGTTGGGGGGCGGTAGCTGAAGCTTTCTTT
TRBJ1-6 | TRBV18 | NA | NA | CASSPTSRSDNSPLHF | TGTGCCAGCTCACCAACCTCTCGCTCGGATAATTCACCCCTCCACTTT
TRBJ1-2 | TRBV9 | few | NA | CASSVAIGMDYGYTF | TGTGCCAGCAGCGTAGCTATAGGGATGGACTATGGCTACACCTTC
TRBJ2-6 | TRBV4-3 | few | NA | CASRASGANVLTF | TGCGCCAGCAGGGCCTCTGGGGCCAACGTCCTGACTTTC
TRBJ1-6 | TRBV18 | once | NA | CASSPKDRSSPLHF | TGTGCCAGCTCACCAAAGGACAGATCCTCACCCCTCCACTTT
TRBJ1-4 | TRBV29-1 | NA | TRBD1 | CSVPGQGMRLFF | TGCAGCGTCCCGGGACAGGGAATGAGACTGTTTTTT
TRBJ1-5 | TRBV30 | NA | NA | CAWIQPQHF | TGTGCCTGGATTCAGCCCCAGCATTTT
TRBJ2-7 | TRBV5-1 | NA | NA | CASSLSGLDYEQYF | TGCGCCAGCAGCCTGTCGGGCCTAGACTACGAGCAGTACTTC
TRBJ2-7 | TRBV9 | NA | TRBD2 | CASSVEPSGASSFYEQYF | TGTGCCAGCAGCGTAGAACCTAGCGGGGCATCATCATTCTACGAGCAGTACTTC
TRBJ1-2 | TRBV29-1 | NA | TRBD1 | CSVVQGTGAYGYTF | TGCAGCGTTGTCCAAGGGACAGGTGCCTATGGCTACACCTTC
TRBJ2-1 | TRBV5-6 | once | NA | CASRRTGSLEQFF | TGTGCCAGCAGACGCACAGGGTCCCTAGAGCAGTTCTTC
TRBJ2-7 | TRBV7-2 | few | NA | CASSLALLLEGYF | TGTGCCAGCAGCTTAGCGTTACTGCTCGAGGGGTACTTC
TRBJ2-7 | TRBV5-1 | NA | TRBD1 | CASSGQGSTYEQYF | TGCGCCAGCAGCGGACAGGGTTCCACCTACGAGCAGTACTTC
TRBJ1-1 | TRBV29-1 | NA | NA | CSVQLGHPKGAFF | TGCAGCGTACAACTGGGACACCCCAAGGGAGCTTTCTTT
TRBJ2-3 | TRBV12-5 | NA | NA | CASGFSRLADTQYF | TGTGCTAGTGGTTTTTCACGTCTCGCAGATACGCAGTATTTT